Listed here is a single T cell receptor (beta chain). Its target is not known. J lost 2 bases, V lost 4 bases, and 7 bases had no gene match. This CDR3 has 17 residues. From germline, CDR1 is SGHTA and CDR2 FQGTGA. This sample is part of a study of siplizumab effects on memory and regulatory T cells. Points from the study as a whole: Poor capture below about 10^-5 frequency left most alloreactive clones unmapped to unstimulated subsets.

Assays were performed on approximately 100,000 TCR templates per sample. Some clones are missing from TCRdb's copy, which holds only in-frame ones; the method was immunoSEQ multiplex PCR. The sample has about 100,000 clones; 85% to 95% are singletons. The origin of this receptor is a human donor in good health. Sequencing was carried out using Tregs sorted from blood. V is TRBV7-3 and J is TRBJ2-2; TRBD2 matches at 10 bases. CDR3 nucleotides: TGTGCCAGCAGCTCCTCACTAGCGGGATTCAACACCGGGGAGCTGTTTTTT. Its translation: CASSSSLAGFNTGELFF.